These 30 T cell receptor beta chains were sequenced from one sample in a study of T cell responses to AZD1222 COVID-19 vaccine. TCRdb keeps only in-frame clones here, not all; method: immunoSEQ multiplex PCR. The sample includes 95,000 to 100,000 clones, 85% to 90% of them seen just once. The sequencing used peripheral blood, collected on day 0 of AZD1222 vaccination. The receptors come from an adult in good health.

The chain uses TRBV2 and TRBJ2-6; no reliable D call. The germline V and J ends were trimmed by 4 bases and 0 bases, with 10 bases remaining between them. Germline CDR1 and CDR2: SNHLY and FYNNEI. The CDR3 covers 16 residues. CDR3 in amino acids: CASSAGASSGANVLTF. For the CDR3, the DNA is TGTGCCAGCAGTGCCGGAGCCAGCTCTGGGGCCAACGTCCTGACTTTC.

The table lists this clone with a count of one. The chain combines TRBV6-5 with TRBJ1-4; 9 nucleotides align to TRBD1. This CDR3 is built from 14 residues. Germline V gives CDR1 MNHEY, CDR2 SVGAGI. V gave up 7 bases and J gave up 8 bases; unmatched junction bases: 8. The CDR3 DNA sequence: TGTGCCAGCAAATCAACAGGGGGCGGCGAAAAACTGTTTTTT. This codes for CASKSTGGGEKLFF.

V is TRBV5-4 and J is TRBJ2-1, with 8 bases lining up with TRBD1. Germline CDR1 SGHNT, CDR2 YYREEE (reference sequence). The CDR3 is made up of 15 amino acids. J lost 3 bases, V lost 0 bases, and 2 bases had no gene match. CDR3 region: CASSLGTGLYNEQFF. As DNA, the CDR3 is TGTGCCAGCAGCTTGGGGACAGGGCTCTACAATGAGCAGTTCTTC. Combining the CDR3 with reference TRBV5-4 and TRBJ2-1 gives the whole variable domain ETGVTQSPTHLIKTRGQQVTLRCSSQSGHNTVSWYQQALGQGPQFIFQYYREEENGRGNFPPRFSGLQFPNYSSELNVNALELDDSALYLCASSLGTGLYNEQFFGPGTRLTVL.

The rearrangement uses TRBV9 and TRBJ2-5; D possibly uses TRBD1 or TRBD2 (6 bases each). The CDR3 is 15 residues long. V lost 3 bases and J 3 bases, leaving 15 bases between the germline ends. Germline-derived CDR1 and CDR2 are SGDLS and YYNGEE. As DNA, the CDR3 is TGTGCCAGCAGCGCAGGTCGGGGGCGGGAAGAGACCCAGTACTTC. This codes for CASSAGRGREETQYF.

V and J are TRBV27 and TRBJ1-1; the D gene is possibly TRBD1 (6 bases). There are 13 residues in the CDR3. V was cut by 6 bases and J by 5 bases, with 13 bases left in between. Germline CDR1 MNHEY, CDR2 SMNVEV (reference sequence). The CDR3 DNA reads TGTGCCAGCAGGAGGGGAGGGGGAACTGAAGCTTTCTTT. It codes for CASRRGGGTEAFF.

The V gene is TRBV28, the J gene TRBJ1-2, with D maybe TRBD1 (6 bases). V was trimmed by 3 bases and J by 8 bases, leaving 13 bases between them. Germline loops: CDR1 MDHEN, CDR2 SYDVKM. This CDR3 spans 13 amino acids. The CDR3 DNA follows: TGTGCCAGCAGTTTCAACTCGAGGGGGGGCTACACCTTC. This sequence encodes CASSFNSRGGYTF.

The chain carries TRBV6-5 and TRBJ2-4; D ambiguous. CDR3 length: 16 residues. Germline-derived CDR1 and CDR2 are MNHEY and SVGAGI. Trimming pared 0 bases from V and 2 bases from J, leaving 11 bases between. The CDR3 DNA is TGTGCCAGCAGTTACTCCCTCGACATATCCAAAAACATTCAGTACTTC. Translating gives CASSYSLDISKNIQYF.

This chain links TRBV24-1 with TRBJ1-1, with 9 bases identical to TRBD1. The ends lost 4 bases at V and 0 bases at J; junction bases unmatched: 2. The V gene's germline CDR1 is KGHDR and CDR2 SFDVKD. The length of the CDR3 is 15 residues. DNA for the CDR3: TGTGCCACCAGTGAGGGGACAGGGATGAACACTGAAGCTTTCTTT. Translating it yields CATSEGTGMNTEAFF.

The chain links TRBV20-1 to TRBJ1-2; no clear D. Germline V gene data show CDR1 as DFQATT and CDR2 as SNEGSKA (reference sequence). The CDR3 sequence is 15 residues long. The V and J ends lost 3 bases and 0 bases respectively, with 14 bases between them. The CDR3 sequence: CSASARQSSNYGYTF. The CDR3, as DNA: TGCAGTGCTAGTGCACGCCAGTCTTCTAACTATGGCTACACCTTC.

V gene TRBV7-2 combines with J gene TRBJ1-3; D not resolved. V lost 0 bases, J lost 4 bases, and 7 bases lay in between. The CDR3 is 14 residues long. Germline V gene lookup returns CDR1 SGHTA and CDR2 FQGNSA. The CDR3 loop is CASSLAGTGNTIYF. The DNA of the CDR3 is TGTGCCAGCAGCTTAGCCGGTACGGGAAACACCATATATTTT. The variable domain in full, with the rest retrieved from reference TRBV7-2 and TRBJ1-3, is GAGVSQSPSNKVTEKGKDVELRCDPISGHTALYWYRQSLGQGLEFLIYFQGNSAPDKSGLPSDRFSAERTGGSVSTLTIQRTQQEDSAVYLCASSLAGTGNTIYFGEGSWLTVV.

This clone was recorded once. V gene TRBV19 combines with J gene TRBJ2-1, with a tentative D call TRBD2 (6 bases). The germline CDR1 and CDR2 sequences are LNHDA and SQIVND (reference sequence). Deletions cut 4 bases from V and 0 bases from J, with 16 bases between. The CDR3 is 17 amino acids. The CDR3 sequence is CASSNRGSGSSYNEQFF. The CDR3 nucleotides are TGTGCCAGTAGTAACCGGGGTAGCGGTAGCTCCTACAATGAGCAGTTCTTC.

The V gene is TRBV12-3 or TRBV12-4, the J gene TRBJ1-1; no firm D call. This CDR3 is built from 13 residues. With 5 bases removed from V and 2 bases from J, the gap between germline ends came to 9 bases. CDR3 in DNA: TGTGCCAGCAGTCCCAGAGTAAACACTGAAGCTTTCTTT. This codes for CASSPRVNTEAFF.

CDR3 region: CASSLGQGGYQPQHF. CDR3 sequence (DNA): TGTGCCAGCAGTTTGGGACAGGGGGGTTATCAGCCCCAGCATTTT. This chain links TRBV2 with TRBJ1-5, with 11 bases aligning to TRBD1. Germline V CDR1 and CDR2: SNHLY, FYNNEI. Losses at the gene ends were 5 bases for V and 5 bases for J; bases not matched to a gene: 5. The CDR3 contains 15 residues.

This chain links TRBV11-2 with TRBJ2-5, with a weak D call TRBD2 (5 bases). Trimming took 3 bases from V and 1 from J, leaving 6 bases between them. The germline V gene encodes CDR1 SGHAT and CDR2 FQNNGV. The CDR3 covers 13 residues. The DNA for the CDR3 is TGTGCCAGCAGCTTCCGGGGCCAAGAGACCCAGTACTTC. Its protein product is CASSFRGQETQYF.

The chain is built from TRBV9 and TRBJ1-2, with D possibly TRBD1 on 6 matching bases. Trimming shortened V by 0 bases and J by 7 bases, and 16 bases separated the two germline ends. Germline-derived CDR1 and CDR2 are SGDLS and YYNGEE. The CDR3 is 15 residues long. The CDR3 is CASSVGTGKGSGYTF. The CDR3 DNA follows: TGTGCCAGCAGCGTAGGAACAGGGAAAGGCTCTGGCTACACCTTC.

The DNA of the CDR3 is TGTGCCAGCAGCTGGGGGACAGGTGTGATTCAGCCCCAGCATTTT. Translated, it gives CASSWGTGVIQPQHF. The rearrangement joins TRBV7-2 to TRBJ1-5, with 8 bases matching TRBD1. Per germline, CDR1 SGHTA and CDR2 FQGNSA. V was clipped by 4 bases and J by 6 bases; unmatched bases: 8. This CDR3 is built from 15 residues.

The rearrangement uses TRBV5-1 and TRBJ1-3; no reliable D call. Germline CDR1 is SGHRS and CDR2 is YFSETQ. The length of the CDR3 is 11 residues. V dropped 1 base and J dropped 10 bases, with 6 bases sitting between them. This CDR3 reads CASSLLGTIYF. The CDR3 DNA reads TGCGCCAGCAGCTTGCTCGGAACCATATATTTT.

The chain couples TRBV10-3 to TRBJ2-3; the match to TRBD2 covers 9 bases. Germline CDR1 is ENHRY and CDR2 is SYGVKD. J gave up 4 bases and V 6 bases, and 8 bases lay outside the gene matches. CDR3 length: 15 amino acids. CDR3 region: CAISAGTSSADTQYF. CDR3 DNA: TGTGCCATCAGCGCCGGGACTAGCTCTGCAGATACGCAGTATTTT.

The table lists this clone with a few counts. The V call is TRBV27, the J call TRBJ1-4, with D uncertain. This CDR3 region has 12 residues. Germline values: CDR1 MNHEY, CDR2 SMNVEV (reference sequence). Trimming removed 8 bases at V and 4 bases at J, with 8 bases between. The CDR3 DNA reads as TGTGCCAGCGGGGATATTAATGAAAAACTGTTTTTT. Residues: CASGDINEKLFF. Supplemented by reference TRBV27 and TRBJ1-4, the full variable domain reads EAQVTQNPRYLITVTGKKLTVTCSQNMNHEYMSWYRQDPGLGLRQIYYSMNVEVTDKGDVPEGYKVSRKEKRNFPLILESPSPNQTSLYFCASGDINEKLFFGSGTQLSVL.

The V and J genes are TRBV19 and TRBJ1-2; no clear D gene. V lost 1 base and J lost 3, with 12 bases in between. The CDR3 extends over 15 amino acids. Per germline, CDR1 LNHDA and CDR2 SQIVND (reference sequence). CDR3 region: CASSIVGPRDYGYTF. The CDR3 coding sequence is TGTGCCAGTAGTATAGTAGGGCCAAGGGACTATGGCTACACCTTC.

In DNA, the CDR3 is TGTGCCAGCAGGTCTGGAGGTGGGCACCAAGAGACCCAGTACTTC. It specifies CASRSGGGHQETQYF. The chain couples TRBV11-1 to TRBJ2-5, with D possibly matching TRBD2 (5 bases). V was cut by 6 bases and J by 0 bases, with 14 bases left in between. The CDR3 extends over 15 amino acids. Looked up from germline, CDR1 is SGHAT and CDR2 is FQDESV (reference sequence).

The chain couples TRBV7-8 to TRBJ1-2; D possibly corresponds to TRBD1 (5 bases). The CDR3 sequence is 13 residues long. The V gene lost 8 bases and the J gene lost 6 bases, with 16 bases spanning the gap. The germline V gene has CDR1 SGHVS and CDR2 FQNEAQ. CDR3 loop: CASGRDRLDGYTF. For the CDR3, the DNA is TGTGCCAGCGGCCGGGACCGGCTGGATGGCTACACCTTC. The full variable domain, rest sourced from reference TRBV7-8 and TRBJ1-2, is GAGVSQSPRYKVAKRGQDVALRCDPISGHVSLFWYQQALGQGPEFLTYFQNEAQLDKSGLPSDRFFAERPEGSVSTLKIQRTQQEDSAVYLCASGRDRLDGYTFGSGTRLTVV.

The rearrangement links TRBV7-2 to TRBJ1-2; D perhaps matches TRBD1 (6 bases). Trimming removed 5 bases at V and 2 bases at J, with 9 bases between. The CDR3 runs 13 residues. Germline V gene data show CDR1 as SGHTA and CDR2 as FQGNSA. This chain's CDR3 is CASSLGHNYGYTF. CDR3 coding DNA: TGTGCCAGCAGCCTGGGACACAACTATGGCTACACCTTC.

The chain couples TRBV2 to TRBJ1-1; D is perhaps TRBD1 (5 bases). The germline V gene encodes CDR1 SNHLY and CDR2 FYNNEI. The CDR3 sequence is 13 residues long. Trimming removed 3 bases from V and 4 bases from J, with 9 bases in between. CDR3 coding DNA: TGTGCCAGCAGTGACGGGACGGCCACTGAAGCTTTCTTT. It codes for CASSDGTATEAFF.

J is TRBJ2-1 and V is TRBV7-3; D is uncertain. This CDR3 is 12 amino acids long. V was pared by 5 bases and J by 10 bases, with 12 bases between. Germline CDR1 and CDR2: SGHTA and FQGTGA. In DNA, the CDR3 is TGTGCCAGCAGCCCCTCTGGAGCGGAGCAGTTCTTC. It yields the protein CASSPSGAEQFF.

V usage is TRBV7-8 and J usage is TRBJ1-5, with no clear D. The CDR3 consists of 13 residues. Trimming took 1 base from V and 5 from J, leaving 6 bases between them. Germline CDR1 reads SGHVS; CDR2 reads FQNEAQ. CDR3 in amino acids: CASSLGRDQPQHF. In DNA, the CDR3 is TGTGCCAGCAGCTTAGGTCGGGATCAGCCCCAGCATTTT.

This rearrangement joins TRBV10-3 to TRBJ1-3; no reliable D call. This CDR3 contains 21 residues. Per the germline V gene, CDR1 is ENHRY and CDR2 is SYGVKD. Deletions cut 6 bases from V and 3 bases from J, with 33 bases between. The CDR3 here is CAIRPPSSQFPRLYSGNTIYF. The CDR3 DNA is TGTGCCATCAGGCCACCCTCGTCACAGTTCCCCCGTCTCTATAGTGGAAACACCATATATTTT.

J is TRBJ1-1 and V is TRBV20-1, with a weak D call TRBD1 (5 bases). Germline V lookup: CDR1 DFQATT, CDR2 SNEGSKA (reference sequence). The CDR3 is 14 amino acids. The V and J ends lost 3 bases and 2 bases respectively, with 13 bases between them. CDR3: CSASFFQGNTEAFF. The CDR3 nucleotides read TGCAGTGCTAGTTTTTTTCAGGGAAACACTGAAGCTTTCTTT.

The rearrangement joins TRBV25-1 to TRBJ2-5; TRBD1 matches at 7 bases. Germline trimming cut 6 bases from V and 2 bases from J; bases unmatched to any gene: 6. The CDR3 covers 14 residues. Germline V CDR1 and CDR2: MGHDK, SYGVNS. CDR3 loop: CASSPPQGQETQYF. The CDR3 DNA sequence: TGTGCCAGCAGCCCCCCACAGGGGCAAGAGACCCAGTACTTC.

The V and J genes are TRBV7-2 and TRBJ2-7, with D possibly being TRBD1 (6 bases). V was pared by 0 bases and J by 2 bases, with 8 bases between. The germline gives CDR1 SGHTA, CDR2 FQGNSA. CDR3 size: 14 residues. The CDR3 loop is CASSLAQGTYEQYF. In DNA form, the CDR3 reads TGTGCCAGCAGCTTAGCACAGGGAACCTACGAGCAGTACTTC.